The 20 T cell receptor beta chains reported below all come from one sample, sequenced in a study of cytomegalovirus exposure and HLA in healthy donors. Here immunoSEQ multiplex PCR was the method, and the copy in TCRdb shows in-frame clones only, minus some. The table shows 300,000 to 450,000 clones, with roughly 90% occurring only once. The sequenced material came from PBMCs. These receptors were obtained from a woman younger than 30 in good health and CMV-seronegative.

This chain's CDR3 is CSVVGGTANYGYTF. In DNA, the CDR3 is TGCAGCGTTGTAGGAGGGACGGCAAACTATGGCTACACCTTC. V gene TRBV29-1 combines with J gene TRBJ1-2; D is perhaps TRBD1 (5 bases). Per germline, CDR1 SQVTM and CDR2 ANQGSEA. Trimming took 4 bases from V and 2 from J, leaving 14 bases between them. The CDR3 is 14 amino acids.

The V call is TRBV5-1, the J call TRBJ1-3; D ambiguous. V was shortened by 0 bases and J by 4 bases, with 11 bases between the two germline ends. CDR3 length: 15 amino acids. CDR1 and CDR2 (germline): SGHRS, YFSETQ. The CDR3 coding sequence is TGCGCCAGCAGCTTGGGAGAAGCGAAAGGAAACACCATATATTTT. Its translation: CASSLGEAKGNTIYF.

The chain recombines TRBV2 with TRBJ2-3, with 13 bases matching TRBD2. The CDR3 loop spans 15 amino acids. Germline values: CDR1 SNHLY, CDR2 FYNNEI. The ends lost 6 bases at V and 2 bases at J; junction bases unmatched: 2. The CDR3 nucleotides are TGTGCCAGCAGGGGGACTAGCGGGGCCACAGATACGCAGTATTTT. This translates into CASRGTSGATDTQYF.

V gene TRBV4-1 combines with J gene TRBJ1-4, with D maybe TRBD1 (5 bases). The CDR3 sequence is 15 residues long. Per germline, CDR1 MGHRA and CDR2 YSYEKL. V was clipped by 4 bases and J by 4 bases, with 13 bases between them. The CDR3 reads CASSPSGGNNEKLFF. The CDR3 nucleotides read TGCGCCAGCAGCCCCTCCGGGGGGAATAATGAAAAACTGTTTTTT.

A word on this clone: A junction end diverges from the germline sequence, so it may reflect a read error. The sample contains more than one DNA sequence encoding this CDR3. This rearrangement joins TRBV28 to TRBJ1-2; tentative D call: TRBD1 (5 bases). The CDR3 covers 14 residues. Germline CDR1 MDHEN, CDR2 SYDVKM. CDR3 sequence: CASSLGARVYGYTF. In DNA, the CDR3 is TGTGCCAGCAGTTTAGGTGCCAGGGTATATGGCTACACTTTC.

This clone was counted a few times. V usage is TRBV9 and J usage is TRBJ2-7; maybe TRBD1 (6 bases). The V and J ends lost 3 bases and 6 bases respectively, with 16 bases between them. This CDR3 is built from 14 residues. The germline gives CDR1 SGDLS, CDR2 YYNGEE. The CDR3 DNA reads TGTGCCAGCAGCGCTCAGGGGTATGGTAGCGAGCAGTACTTC. As protein: CASSAQGYGSEQYF.

V and J are TRBV6-1 and TRBJ1-2; a possible D gene is TRBD1 (6 bases). In germline, CDR1 is MNHNS, CDR2 SASEGT. The CDR3 has 14 residues. Between the trimmed V and J ends, which lost 5 bases and 5 bases, there was a span of 15 bases. CDR3 coding DNA: TGTGCCAGCAGTCCCAGGGGAGGGTATTATGGCTACACCTTC. Translation: CASSPRGGYYGYTF.

The V call is TRBV14, the J call TRBJ1-1, with D unresolved. V lost 1 base to trimming and J lost 1 base, with 10 bases between them. CDR3 length equals 15 residues. The V gene's germline CDR1 is SGHDN and CDR2 FVKESK. DNA for the CDR3: TGTGCCAGCAGCCAAGCGGAGTACACGAACACTGAAGCTTTCTTT. Protein: CASSQAEYTNTEAFF.

The chain has TRBV9 and TRBJ1-2; possibly TRBD1 for D (6 bases). Germline CDR1 and CDR2: SGDLS and YYNGEE. The V end was cut by 0 bases, the J end by 4 bases, with 13 bases between. The CDR3 covers 15 residues. CDR3 in DNA: TGTGCCAGCAGCGTAGCTACAGGGAAAGGCTATGGCTACACCTTC. The encoded protein is CASSVATGKGYGYTF.

This chain joins TRBV28 and TRBJ1-1; D is undetermined. With 8 bases removed from V and 1 base from J, the gap between germline ends came to 14 bases. Looked up from germline, CDR1 is MDHEN and CDR2 is SYDVKM. The CDR3 loop spans 14 amino acids. The CDR3 DNA follows: TGTGCCAGCGTTCGTCAGCGGCCGAACACTGAAGCTTTCTTT. Its translation: CASVRQRPNTEAFF. The full variable domain, completed using reference TRBV28 and TRBJ1-1, is DVKVTQSSRYLVKRTGEKVFLECVQDMDHENMFWYRQDPGLGLRLIYFSYDVKMKEKGDIPEGYSVSREKKERFSLILESASTNQTSMYLCASVRQRPNTEAFFGQGTRLTVV.

This clone was seen just once. This sequence joins TRBV7-3 and TRBJ2-7, with TRBD2 matching 15 bases. Germline assignment: CDR1 SGHTA and CDR2 FQGTGA. V was pared by 5 bases and J by 5 bases, with 4 bases of the junction left unmatched. The CDR3 runs to 15 residues. This CDR3 reads CASSLGLAGGHEQYF. CDR3 DNA sequence: TGTGCCAGCAGCCTTGGACTAGCGGGAGGGCACGAGCAGTACTTC.

This clone was recorded a few times. The chain recombines TRBV4-1 with TRBJ1-5; 9 bases are a match to TRBD1. Germline V gene sequence: CDR1 MGHRA, CDR2 YSYEKL. Trimming took 1 base from V and 6 from J; bases not matched to a gene: 4. The CDR3 extends over 15 amino acids. The CDR3 coding sequence is TGCGCCAGCAGCCAAGGCCGGGACAGGGTTCAGCCCCAGCATTTT. Protein product: CASSQGRDRVQPQHF.

The chain uses TRBV19 and TRBJ1-2; 8 nucleotides agree with TRBD1. V shed 5 bases, J shed 3 bases, and the junction held 5 bases outside the gene matches. The CDR3 is made up of 14 amino acids. Germline CDR1 and CDR2: LNHDA and SQIVND (reference sequence). The CDR3 here is CASSAGQDYYGYTF. The CDR3 region has the DNA TGTGCCAGTAGTGCGGGACAGGACTACTATGGCTACACCTTC.

The genes are TRBV21-1 and TRBJ2-7; TRBD1, as called in the table, went unchecked against the DNA. TRBV21-1 is a documented pseudogene. The CDR3 spans 14 residues. The CDR3 bases are TGTGCCAGCAGCAAAGAGGGGGAAAGTAAGGAAGTGTTCTTC. Protein sequence: CASSKEGESKEVFF.

The rearrangement links TRBV28 to TRBJ2-7; D may be TRBD1 (5 bases). In germline, CDR1 is MDHEN, CDR2 SYDVKM. The CDR3 spans 15 residues. V dropped 3 bases and J dropped 2 bases, with 14 bases sitting between them. As DNA, the CDR3 is TGTGCCAGCAGTTTGGGGCCAGGCCGACCCTACGAGCAGTACTTC. Its protein product is CASSLGPGRPYEQYF.

The V call is TRBV5-1, the J call TRBJ1-2, with unresolved D. V was clipped by 4 bases and J by 0 bases, with 16 bases between them. Germline V gives CDR1 SGHRS, CDR2 YFSETQ. This CDR3 has 16 amino acids. The chain's CDR3 is CASSLGGTPPNYGYTF. The CDR3 coding sequence is TGCGCCAGCAGCCTCGGCGGTACCCCGCCTAACTATGGCTACACCTTC.

This clone appeared once. The rearrangement uses TRBV9 and TRBJ2-5; 11 nucleotides agree with TRBD2. V dropped 3 bases and J dropped 5; count of bases not matched to a gene: 3. This CDR3 has 14 amino acids. CDR1 is SGDLS and CDR2 is YYNGEE in the germline V gene. The CDR3 reads CASSARLAGETQYF. In nucleotides, the CDR3 is TGTGCCAGCAGCGCCCGACTAGCGGGGGAGACCCAGTACTTC.

V is TRBV29-1 and J is TRBJ2-1; TRBD2 matches at 9 bases. Germline CDR1 is SQVTM and CDR2 is ANQGSEA. Trimming took 4 bases from V and 5 from J; bases not matched to a gene: 3. There are 13 residues in the CDR3. The CDR3 DNA reads TGCAGCGTTGCCGGCGGGAGGGACAATGAGCAGTTCTTC. This codes for CSVAGGRDNEQFF.

The CDR3 here is CASSEWQVHSPYEQYF. CDR3 nucleotide sequence: TGCGCCAGCAGTGAGTGGCAGGTCCACTCCCCCTACGAGCAGTACTTC. The chain links TRBV10-2 to TRBJ2-7, with D unresolved. This CDR3 is 16 amino acids long. Trimming took 1 base from V and 2 from J, leaving 15 bases between them. Germline loops: CDR1 WSHSY, CDR2 SAAADI.

The chain employs TRBV28 and TRBJ1-5; 8 bases are a match to TRBD1. The germline V gene encodes CDR1 MDHEN and CDR2 SYDVKM. After removal of 6 bases from V and 4 bases from J, the junction contained 5 bases not matched to a gene. The CDR3 has 14 amino acids. CDR3 in amino acids: CASRQGEGNQPQHF. In nucleotides, the CDR3 is TGTGCCAGCAGACAGGGGGAAGGGAATCAGCCCCAGCATTTT.